Below are 21 T cell receptor beta chains sequenced from a single sample in a study of blood T cell repertoires in COVID-19. The table came from immunoSEQ multiplex PCR; TCRdb's copy has only in-frame clones and leaves some out. The sample lists approximately 200,000 clones, less than 90% seen once, with less than 2% in the top ten. Sequences were obtained from peripheral blood. Every receptor here comes from a man aged 70-80 years with acute or convalescent COVID-19.

V gene TRBV3-1 (or the pseudogene TRBV3-2) combines with J gene TRBJ2-5; 7 bases fit TRBD2. The CDR3 covers 15 residues. Unmatched junction bases numbered 8, after V lost 2 bases and J lost 5 bases. Germline CDR1 reads LGHDT; CDR2 reads YNNKEL (reference sequence). CDR3 DNA: TGTGCCAGCAGCCAACTCCACAGCGGGATTGAGACCCAGTACTTC. Translating it yields CASSQLHSGIETQYF.

The rearrangement uses TRBV2 and TRBJ2-3; perhaps TRBD2 as D (6 bases). The V gene's germline CDR1 is SNHLY and CDR2 FYNNEI. The V gene lost 7 bases and the J gene lost 1 base, with 12 bases spanning the gap. The CDR3 runs 14 residues. CDR3 in DNA: TGTGCCAGCATGGCTTTAGCGGGCACAGATACGCAGTATTTT. This codes for CASMALAGTDTQYF.

The chain has TRBV9 and TRBJ2-1, with D hard to call. The CDR3 is 16 residues long. Germline CDR1 SGDLS, CDR2 YYNGEE. The germline V and J ends were trimmed by 0 bases and 2 bases, with 12 bases remaining between them. CDR3 region: CASSVGAQAPYNEQFF. The CDR3 DNA is TGTGCCAGCAGCGTAGGTGCCCAGGCCCCCTACAATGAGCAGTTCTTC.

The chain couples TRBV5-4 to TRBJ1-2; no clear D gene. V was cut by 7 bases and J by 4 bases, with 8 bases left in between. This CDR3 comprises 11 residues. Per germline, CDR1 SGHNT and CDR2 YYREEE (reference sequence). In DNA form, the CDR3 reads TGTGCCAGCTCTGCGGGCTATGGCTACACCTTC. As protein: CASSAGYGYTF. Together with reference TRBV5-4 and TRBJ1-2, the CDR3 gives the full variable domain: ETGVTQSPTHLIKTRGQQVTLRCSSQSGHNTVSWYQQALGQGPQFIFQYYREEENGRGNFPPRFSGLQFPNYSSELNVNALELDDSALYLCASSAGYGYTFGSGTRLTVV.

The chain combines TRBV19 with TRBJ2-7; 9 bases line up with TRBD1. Germline V gene lookup returns CDR1 LNHDA and CDR2 SQIVND (reference sequence). With 2 bases clipped from V and 5 bases from J, the junction kept 7 bases outside the gene matches. This CDR3 region has 15 residues. The CDR3 here is CASSIMGQGVHEQYF. CDR3 in DNA: TGTGCCAGTAGTATAATGGGACAGGGTGTACACGAGCAGTACTTC.

The gene calls are TRBV28 and TRBJ2-3, with D perhaps TRBD2 (5 bases). In germline, CDR1 is MDHEN, CDR2 SYDVKM. This CDR3 comprises 18 residues. V gave up 10 bases and J gave up 0 bases, with 26 bases separating them. The CDR3 nucleotides read TGTGCCACTCTAACTCCCAATAGCGTAGATTCTAGCACAGATACGCAGTATTTT. It encodes CATLTPNSVDSSTDTQYF. Complete variable domain (other parts from reference TRBV28 and TRBJ2-3): DVKVTQSSRYLVKRTGEKVFLECVQDMDHENMFWYRQDPGLGLRLIYFSYDVKMKEKGDIPEGYSVSREKKERFSLILESASTNQTSMYLCATLTPNSVDSSTDTQYFGPGTRLTVL.

This chain joins TRBV18 and TRBJ2-4; 7 nucleotides line up with TRBD1. This CDR3 contains 17 residues. Germline V gene lookup returns CDR1 KGHSH and CDR2 LQKENI. The ends lost 6 bases at V and 7 bases at J; junction bases unmatched: 18. Here the CDR3 DNA reads TGTGCCAGCTCCAAGCTACAAGGACAGGCAACGGTGAACATTCAGTACTTC. Its translation is CASSKLQGQATVNIQYF.

The chain couples TRBV9 to TRBJ2-7; 9 nucleotides match TRBD2. From germline, CDR1 is SGDLS and CDR2 YYNGEE. This CDR3 comprises 14 residues. The V and J ends lost 7 bases and 6 bases, in that order; junction bases with no gene match: 11. CDR3 coding DNA: TGTGCCAGCGGGGGTAGCGGGAGTTCAGGCGAGCAGTACTTC. Protein sequence: CASGGSGSSGEQYF.

The rearrangement joins TRBV5-1 to TRBJ1-5; possible D gene TRBD1, 5 bases. The CDR3 runs to 14 residues. V dropped 0 bases and J dropped 4 bases, with 8 bases sitting between them. Germline V gene data show CDR1 as SGHRS and CDR2 as YFSETQ. CDR3 amino acids: CASSLAGGNQPQHF. Here the CDR3 DNA reads TGCGCCAGCAGCTTGGCCGGGGGTAATCAGCCCCAGCATTTT.

V is TRBV3-1 (or the pseudogene TRBV3-2) and J is TRBJ1-5, with a possible D match to TRBD1 (6 bases). The CDR3 length is 15 residues. Per the germline V gene, CDR1 is LGHDT and CDR2 is YNNKEL (reference sequence). The V gene lost 4 bases and the J gene lost 0 bases, with 10 bases spanning the gap. This CDR3 reads CASSRGQISNQPQHF. For the CDR3, the DNA is TGTGCCAGCAGCCGCGGACAGATTAGCAATCAGCCCCAGCATTTT.

The chain links TRBV9 to TRBJ2-1; 9 bases are a match to TRBD2. V shed 0 bases and J 3 bases; nucleotides not matched to a gene: 1. The CDR3 extends over 15 amino acids. Germline V gives CDR1 SGDLS, CDR2 YYNGEE. CDR3 sequence (DNA): TGTGCCAGCAGCGTAGGCGGGGGGGACTACAATGAGCAGTTCTTC. Amino acids: CASSVGGGDYNEQFF.

This chain links TRBV7-2 with TRBJ1-5; the D gene is possibly TRBD1 (5 bases). The CDR3 spans 13 residues. With 3 bases removed from V and 6 bases from J, the gap between germline ends came to 9 bases. CDR1 and CDR2 from the germline V gene are SGHTA and FQGNSA. The CDR3 sequence: CASSLRRGQPQHF. The CDR3 DNA is TGTGCCAGCAGCTTGAGGAGGGGTCAGCCCCAGCATTTT.

The chain links TRBV7-8 to TRBJ1-1, with D possibly being TRBD1 (6 bases). Per germline, CDR1 SGHVS and CDR2 FQNEAQ. Deletions cut 1 base from V and 1 base from J, with 19 bases between. The CDR3 consists of 18 residues. Here the CDR3 reads CASSLVGSGEYSNTEAFF. CDR3 nucleotide sequence: TGTGCCAGCAGCTTAGTAGGGTCAGGGGAGTACTCGAACACTGAAGCTTTCTTT.

The J gene is TRBJ2-3, the V gene TRBV29-1; 12 nucleotides align to TRBD2. Germline CDR1 is SQVTM and CDR2 is ANQGSEA. CDR3 length: 15 residues. V lost 1 base, J lost 4 bases, and 3 bases stayed unmatched. The CDR3 loop is CSVEGLAGVSDTQYF. As DNA, the CDR3 is TGCAGCGTTGAAGGACTAGCGGGAGTTTCAGATACGCAGTATTTT.

This chain joins TRBV7-9 and TRBJ2-2; D is ambiguous. This CDR3 is 14 amino acids long. Looked up from germline, CDR1 is SEHNR and CDR2 is FQNEAQ (reference sequence). The V end was cut by 9 bases, the J end by 5 bases, with 16 bases between. For the CDR3, the DNA is TGTGCCAGTTTAATGGGTAGCTGGACCGGGGAGCTGTTTTTT. Amino acid sequence: CASLMGSWTGELFF.

The chain uses TRBV4-1 and TRBJ2-3; 10 nucleotides line up with TRBD1. Germline-derived CDR1 and CDR2 are MGHRA and YSYEKL. CDR3 length equals 15 residues. Germline trimming cut 4 bases from V and 0 bases from J; bases unmatched to any gene: 1. CDR3 sequence (DNA): TGCGCCAGCAGCCCGGACAGGGGGAGCACAGATACGCAGTATTTT. Translation: CASSPDRGSTDTQYF.

This clone was counted only a few times. This chain links TRBV9 with TRBJ2-3; D unclear. CDR3 size: 12 residues. In germline, CDR1 is SGDLS, CDR2 YYNGEE. With 4 bases removed from V and 4 bases from J, the gap between germline ends came to 7 bases. The CDR3: CASSPRADTQYF. In DNA form, the CDR3 reads TGTGCCAGCAGCCCAAGAGCAGATACGCAGTATTTT.

This chain links TRBV29-1 with TRBJ1-2, with 7 bases identical to TRBD1. This CDR3 is 13 amino acids long. The junction had 7 bases not matched to a gene; V was cut back by 8 bases and J by 1 base. Germline lookup yields CDR1 SQVTM and CDR2 ANQGSEA. CDR3 sequence reads: CSTRDSLNYGYTF. The CDR3 coding sequence is TGCAGCACCAGGGACAGCCTTAACTATGGCTACACCTTC.

This chain links TRBV10-3 with TRBJ1-5; possibly TRBD1 for D (6 bases). The CDR3 totals 13 residues. Trimming removed 5 bases from V and 4 bases from J, with 9 bases in between. Germline lookup yields CDR1 ENHRY and CDR2 SYGVKD. CDR3 region: CAISRTVNQPQHF. Written as DNA, the CDR3 is TGTGCCATCAGTCGGACAGTTAATCAGCCCCAGCATTTT.

The chain joins TRBV5-1 to TRBJ2-2, with 8 positions matching TRBD1. The CDR3 spans 16 residues. Germline values: CDR1 SGHRS, CDR2 YFSETQ. Trimming removed 3 bases from V and 4 bases from J; junction bases left unmatched: 8. The CDR3 sequence is CASSSQGALFTGELFF. The CDR3 DNA follows: TGCGCCAGCAGCTCGCAGGGGGCCCTGTTCACCGGGGAGCTGTTTTTT.

This clone was seen a few times. V is TRBV19 and J is TRBJ2-1, with TRBD2 matching 8 bases. The V gene end was trimmed by 1 base and the J gene end by 10 bases; junction bases not matched to a gene: 9. From germline, CDR1 is LNHDA and CDR2 SQIVND (reference sequence). The CDR3 covers 15 residues. The CDR3 is CASSIGSGNSKEQFF. The CDR3 DNA sequence: TGTGCCAGTAGTATAGGTAGCGGGAACTCCAAGGAGCAGTTCTTC.